Listed below are T cell receptor beta chains from one sample, sequenced in a study of blood T cell repertoires in COVID-19. Clones were read by immunoSEQ multiplex PCR, and TCRdb kept only the in-frame ones, dropping some. The sample holds 200,000 to 300,000 clones; roughly 80% are singletons and the top ten take less than 3.5%. The sample taken for sequencing was peripheral blood. These TCRs come from a woman between 18 and 29 years old with acute or convalescent COVID-19. The CDR3 runs from the conserved cysteine through the conserved F or W. D genes are given only for firm matches. Clone size is given for some rows only: seen once, a few or many times, or a class if the clone is expanded.

NA	TRBJ2-5	TRBV28	NA	TGTGCCAGCAGTTCGACCCGGTCGGGGGTGACAGAGACCCAGTACTTC	CASSSTRSGVTETQYF
TRBD2	TRBJ2-7	TRBV6-1	NA	TGTGCCAGCAGTGACAGGACTAGCGGGTCCTACGAGCAGTACTTC	CASSDRTSGSYEQYF
NA	TRBJ2-3	TRBV28	NA	TGTGCCAGCAGTGATACTAGCTTCGCCGCTCGAGATACGCAGTATTTT	CASSDTSFAARDTQYF
NA	TRBJ1-3	TRBV30	NA	TGTGCCTGGTCCTTCTCTGGAAACACCATATATTTT	CAWSFSGNTIYF
TRBD2	TRBJ2-1	TRBV2	NA	TGTGCCAGCAGTGATACTAGCGGGGGTTCCTACAATGAGCAGTTCTTC	CASSDTSGGSYNEQFF
NA	TRBJ2-7	TRBV5-6	NA	TGTGCCAGCAGCTTGAAGGGGGACGAGCAGTACTTC	CASSLKGDEQYF
NA	TRBJ1-1	TRBV5-6	NA	TGTGCCAGCAGCTTGTTAACTGCGGGATGGAACACTGAAGCTTTCTTT	CASSLLTAGWNTEAFF
NA	TRBJ1-1	TRBV6-2/TRBV6-3	NA	TGTGCCAGCAGTTACCGCTACAGGTTACACACTGAAGCTTTCTTT	CASSYRYRLHTEAFF
TRBD1	TRBJ1-1	TRBV25-1	NA	TGTGCCAGCAGTGAACTAGTGAGGGGGCTTACTGAAGCTTTCTTT	CASSELVRGLTEAFF
TRBD1	TRBJ1-1	TRBV9	NA	TGTGCCAGCAGCGCAACGGGACAGGGTCTCCTGAACACTGAAGCTTTCTTT	CASSATGQGLLNTEAFF
NA	TRBJ1-5	TRBV6-5	NA	TGTGCCAGCAGTACAAATCAGCCCCAGCATTTT	CASSTNQPQHF
NA	TRBJ1-5	TRBV19	few	TGTGCCAGTAGTATAGGGACGGGGGGCAATCAGCCCCAGCATTTT	CASSIGTGGNQPQHF
TRBD2	TRBJ2-3	TRBV7-8	NA	TGTGCCAGCAGCAGAGGACTAGCGGGAGTTGGAGATACGCAGTATTTT	CASSRGLAGVGDTQYF
TRBD1	TRBJ1-4	TRBV18	NA	TGTGCCAGCTCACCACCTACAGGGGGAAATGAAAAACTGTTTTTT	CASSPPTGGNEKLFF
TRBD2	TRBJ2-1	TRBV19	once	TGTGCCAGTAAGGGGGTCGGGACTAGCAACAATGAGCAGTTCTTC	CASKGVGTSNNEQFF
TRBD1	TRBJ2-2	TRBV29-1	NA	TGCAGCGTTGTCCCCCGACAGGGACGGGGCACCGGGGAGCTGTTTTTT	CSVVPRQGRGTGELFF
NA	TRBJ1-5	TRBV28	once	TGTGCCAGCAGTCCCCACCAACAGGGTGGTGGCAATCAGCCCCAGCATTTT	CASSPHQQGGGNQPQHF
TRBD1	TRBJ1-1	TRBV2	NA	TGTGCCAGCAGTGAAGCTTCTAGGGGGCGACTTAGGGTAGCTTTCTTT	CASSEASRGRLRVAFF
TRBD1	TRBJ1-2	TRBV6-2/TRBV6-3	NA	TGTGCCAGCAGTCCCAGGGGGTATGGCTACACCTTC	CASSPRGYGYTF
TRBD2	TRBJ2-1	TRBV19	NA	TGTGCCAGTAGTGTGGGACTAGCGGGAGGGACTGAGCAGTTCTTC	CASSVGLAGGTEQFF
NA	TRBJ2-2	TRBV29-1	NA	TGCAGCGTTGAATGGAGGTCGAACACCGGGGAGCTGTTTTTT	CSVEWRSNTGELFF
NA	TRBJ2-2	TRBV7-3	few	TGTGCCAGCAGCCCGCTACTAGACGGGGAGCTGTTTTTT	CASSPLLDGELFF
TRBD2	TRBJ2-7	TRBV13	NA	TGTGCCAGCAGCTTAGCCCGCGGACTAGCGACATACGAGCAGTACTTC	CASSLARGLATYEQYF
TRBD1	TRBJ2-6	TRBV27	once	TGTGCCAGCAGTTCCTCCCGGGACAGGGTGGGGATAAGCTCTGGGGCCAACGTCCTGACTTTC	CASSSSRDRVGISSGANVLTF
NA	TRBJ1-1	TRBV21-1	NA	TGTGCCCCAAGGGGGTATCGCACTGAAGCTTTCTTT	CAPRGYRTEAFF
NA	TRBJ2-1	TRBV6-2/TRBV6-3	NA	TGTGCCAGCAGTTACGTTCTCCTAGGGGATGAGCAGTTCTTC	CASSYVLLGDEQFF
TRBD2	TRBJ2-5	TRBV4-3	NA	TGCGCCAGCAGCCAAGAGCGGGGGGGCCAAGAGACCCAGTACTTC	CASSQERGGQETQYF
NA	TRBJ1-3	TRBV7-9	NA	TGTGCCAGCAGCTTTCTTGCGAGCTCTGGAAACACCATATATTTT	CASSFLASSGNTIYF
NA	TRBJ1-5	TRBV6-5	NA	TGTGCCAGCAGTTATTACCCCTCGGATCAGCCCCAGCATTTT	CASSYYPSDQPQHF
TRBD1	TRBJ2-7	TRBV5-8	NA	TGTGCCAGCAGCCTGGACAGGCTAACCTACGAGCAGTACTTC	CASSLDRLTYEQYF
NA	TRBJ2-2	TRBV5-6	NA	TGTGCCAGCAGCTCGGACAGTCGCGGCACCGGGGAGCTGTTTTTT	CASSSDSRGTGELFF
TRBD2	TRBJ2-1	TRBV11-1	NA	TGTGCCAGCAGCTTAACTAGCGGGGGCAAGTTCTTC	CASSLTSGGKFF
NA	TRBJ1-1	TRBV29-1	NA	TGCAGCCCGATCAGGGCAGGCCGAGATAAAGCTTTCTTT	CSPIRAGRDKAFF
TRBD2	TRBJ2-3	TRBV7-9	NA	TGTGCCAGCAGCTCCCTCGGGCTAGCGGGAGGACCTGGCACAGATACGCAGTATTTT	CASSSLGLAGGPGTDTQYF
TRBD2	TRBJ2-5	TRBV28	NA	TGTGCCAGCCTCACGGGCGGGAGGGCCTCAGAGACCCAGTACTTC	CASLTGGRASETQYF
NA	TRBJ1-1	TRBV28	NA	TGTGCCAGCGCCACGGGGTCGTGGACTGAAGCTTTCTTT	CASATGSWTEAFF
NA	TRBJ2-3	TRBV7-9	NA	TGTGCCAGCAGCCACCTTCCAGGGTTTACCTTCACAGATACGCAGTATTTT	CASSHLPGFTFTDTQYF
TRBD2	TRBJ2-1	TRBV13	NA	TGTGCCAGCAGCCGCTACTTTAGCGGGAGGGCCTGGGGAAACCCCAATGAGCAGTTCTTC	CASSRYFSGRAWGNPNEQFF
NA	TRBJ2-3	TRBV12-5	few	TGTGCTAGTGGTCCTGACAGCTCTAGCACAGATACGCAGTATTTT	CASGPDSSSTDTQYF
NA	TRBJ1-1	TRBV6-5	NA	TGTGCCAGCAGTTACGCTGGACAGACCTTGAACACTGAAGCTTTCTTT	CASSYAGQTLNTEAFF
NA	TRBJ1-1	TRBV7-9	NA	TGTGCCAGCAGCAAGGGAGACCCGGGGACTGAAGCTTTCTTT	CASSKGDPGTEAFF
NA	TRBJ2-1	TRBV14	NA	TGTGCCAGCAGCCGAACCACTATCGCTTCAAATACGGGTGAGCAGTTCTTC	CASSRTTIASNTGEQFF
NA	TRBJ2-7	TRBV21-1	few	TGTGCCAGCAGCAAAGTTGGGGCTACCTACGAGCAGTACTTC	CASSKVGATYEQYF
NA	TRBJ1-1	TRBV14	NA	TGTGCCAGCAGCCGAGGCTTGAACACTGAAGCTTTCTTT	CASSRGLNTEAFF
NA	TRBJ1-1	TRBV7-8	few	TGTGCCAGCAGCCGCAAAAGGGGGGGACTGAGCACTGAAGCTTTCTTT	CASSRKRGGLSTEAFF
TRBD1	TRBJ1-1	TRBV29-1	NA	TGCAGCGCGCGACAACAGGGGGCTTCTGAAGCTTTCTTT	CSARQQGASEAFF
NA	TRBJ2-1	TRBV6-1	once	TGTGCCAGCAGTGAAGCGCGGCCCTACAATGAGCAGTTCTTC	CASSEARPYNEQFF
NA	TRBJ2-3	TRBV6-2/TRBV6-3	NA	TGTGCCAGCAGTCGCGGCTACCCCACAGATACGCAGTATTTT	CASSRGYPTDTQYF
NA	TRBJ2-1	TRBV29-1	NA	TGCAGCGCCCCCGGGGGGCCGAGCTCCTACAATGAGCAGTTCTTC	CSAPGGPSSYNEQFF
TRBD1	TRBJ1-2	TRBV7-2	NA	TGTGCCAGCAGCTCGGACAGGGGAAATGGCTACACCTTC	CASSSDRGNGYTF
NA	TRBJ2-7	TRBV6-4	NA	TGTGCCAGCAGTTTCCACTTTCGATCTTATAGCTACGAGCAGTACTTC	CASSFHFRSYSYEQYF
TRBD2	TRBJ2-2	TRBV3-1/TRBV3-2	NA	TGTGCCAGCAGCGCGACTAGCGGGTCCTTTGGGGGAGCCGGGGAGCTGTTTTTT	CASSATSGSFGGAGELFF
NA	TRBJ1-5	TRBV25-1	few	TGTGCCAGCAGTGAATTTAGGGCAGGGCCAAGCAATCAGCCCCAGCATTTT	CASSEFRAGPSNQPQHF
TRBD2	TRBJ2-5	TRBV6-5	NA	TGTGCCAGCAAAGCGGGAGGAACCCAAGAGACCCAGTACTTC	CASKAGGTQETQYF
TRBD2	TRBJ2-1	TRBV7-9	NA	TGTGCCAGTAATTTCGGGACTAGATCCTACAATGAGCAGTTCTTC	CASNFGTRSYNEQFF
TRBD2	TRBJ2-6	TRBV5-1	NA	TGCGCCAGCACCCTACTAGCGTCTGGGGCCAACGTCCTGACTTTC	CASTLLASGANVLTF
TRBD1	TRBJ1-6	TRBV4-3	NA	TGCGCCAGCAGCCCCCTTGGGGGACAGGGTGAAAATTCACCCCTCCACTTT	CASSPLGGQGENSPLHF
NA	TRBJ2-5	TRBV7-7	NA	TGTGCTAGCAGCGCGATCTTTCACATGGCGGCGTACCAAGAGACCCAGTACTTC	CASSAIFHMAAYQETQYF
NA	TRBJ1-2	TRBV12-3/TRBV12-4	NA	TGTGCCAGCAGTTTTTGGGGAGAGTATGGCTACACCTTC	CASSFWGEYGYTF